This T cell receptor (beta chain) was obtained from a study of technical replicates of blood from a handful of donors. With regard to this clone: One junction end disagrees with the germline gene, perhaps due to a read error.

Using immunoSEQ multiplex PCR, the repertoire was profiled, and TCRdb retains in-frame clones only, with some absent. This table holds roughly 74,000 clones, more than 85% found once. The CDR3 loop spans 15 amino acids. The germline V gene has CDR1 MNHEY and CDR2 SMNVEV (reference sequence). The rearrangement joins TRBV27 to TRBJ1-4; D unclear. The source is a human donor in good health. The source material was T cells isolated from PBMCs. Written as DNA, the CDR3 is TGTGCCAGCAGTTTTGGAGTCCGTGCTAAGGAAAAACTGTTTTTT. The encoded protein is CASSFGVRAKEKLFF.